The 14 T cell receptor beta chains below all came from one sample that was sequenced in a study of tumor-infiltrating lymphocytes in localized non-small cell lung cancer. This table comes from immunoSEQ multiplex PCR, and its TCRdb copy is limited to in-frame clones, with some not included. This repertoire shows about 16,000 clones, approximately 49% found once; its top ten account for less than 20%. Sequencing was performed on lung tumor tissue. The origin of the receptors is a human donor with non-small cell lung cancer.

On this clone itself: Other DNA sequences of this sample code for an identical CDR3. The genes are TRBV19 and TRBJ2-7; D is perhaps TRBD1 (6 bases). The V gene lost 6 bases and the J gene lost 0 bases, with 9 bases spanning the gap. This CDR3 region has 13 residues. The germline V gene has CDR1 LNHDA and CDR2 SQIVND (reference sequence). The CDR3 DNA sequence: TGTGCCAGTAGCCGGACAGTCTCCTACGAGCAGTACTTC. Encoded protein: CASSRTVSYEQYF.

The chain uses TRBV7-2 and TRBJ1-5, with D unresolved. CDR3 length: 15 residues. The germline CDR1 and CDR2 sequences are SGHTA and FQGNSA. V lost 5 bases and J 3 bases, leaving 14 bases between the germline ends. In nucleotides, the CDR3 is TGTGCCAGCAGCCCCGCCGCCTACCCCAATCAGCCCCAGCATTTT. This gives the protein CASSPAAYPNQPQHF.

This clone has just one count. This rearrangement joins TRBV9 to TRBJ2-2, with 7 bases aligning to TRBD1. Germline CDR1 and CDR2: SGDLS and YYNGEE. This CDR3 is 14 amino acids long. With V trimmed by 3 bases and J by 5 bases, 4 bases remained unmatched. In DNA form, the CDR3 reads TGTGCCAGCAGCGGCCGACAGGGAACCGGGGAGCTGTTTTTT. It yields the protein CASSGRQGTGELFF. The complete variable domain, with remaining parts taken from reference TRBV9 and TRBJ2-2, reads DSGVTQTPKHLITATGQRVTLRCSPRSGDLSVYWYQQSLDQGLQFLIQYYNGEERAKGNILERFSAQQFPDLHSELNLSSLELGDSALYFCASSGRQGTGELFFGEGSRLTVL.

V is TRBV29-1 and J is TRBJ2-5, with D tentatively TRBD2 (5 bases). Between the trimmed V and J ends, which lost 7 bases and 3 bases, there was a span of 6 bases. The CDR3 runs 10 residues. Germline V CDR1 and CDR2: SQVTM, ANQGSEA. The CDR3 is CSAGEETQYF. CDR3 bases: TGCAGCGCCGGGGAAGAGACCCAGTACTTC.

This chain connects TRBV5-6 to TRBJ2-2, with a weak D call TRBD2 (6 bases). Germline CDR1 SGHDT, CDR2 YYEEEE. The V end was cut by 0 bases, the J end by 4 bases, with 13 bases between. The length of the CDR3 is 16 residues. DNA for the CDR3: TGTGCCAGCAGCTTGGTGGCTAGCGTGACCACCGGGGAGCTGTTTTTT. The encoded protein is CASSLVASVTTGELFF.

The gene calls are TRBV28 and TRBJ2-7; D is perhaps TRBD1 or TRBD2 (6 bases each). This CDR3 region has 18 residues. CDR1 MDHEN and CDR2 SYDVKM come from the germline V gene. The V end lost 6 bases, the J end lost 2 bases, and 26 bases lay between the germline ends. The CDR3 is CASRDLGIWGAETYEQYF. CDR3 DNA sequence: TGTGCCAGCAGGGACTTGGGTATCTGGGGGGCCGAAACCTACGAGCAGTACTTC.

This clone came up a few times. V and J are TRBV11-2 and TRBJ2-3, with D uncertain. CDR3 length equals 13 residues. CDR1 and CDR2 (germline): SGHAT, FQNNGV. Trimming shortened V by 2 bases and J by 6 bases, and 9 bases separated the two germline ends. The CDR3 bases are TGTGCCAGCAGCTTAATCACTGTCGATACGCAGTATTTT. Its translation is CASSLITVDTQYF.

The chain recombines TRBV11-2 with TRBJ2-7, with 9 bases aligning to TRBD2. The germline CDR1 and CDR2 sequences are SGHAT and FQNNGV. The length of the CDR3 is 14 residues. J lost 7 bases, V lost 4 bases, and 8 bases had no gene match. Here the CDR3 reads CASSWVAGAGEQYF. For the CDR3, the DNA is TGTGCCAGCAGCTGGGTAGCGGGGGCGGGAGAGCAGTACTTC.

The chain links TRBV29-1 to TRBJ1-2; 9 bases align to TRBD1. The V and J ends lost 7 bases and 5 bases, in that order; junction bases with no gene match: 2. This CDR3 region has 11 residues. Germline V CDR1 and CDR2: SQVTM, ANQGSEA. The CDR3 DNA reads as TGCAGCGGACAGGGGGGATATGGCTACACCTTC. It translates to CSGQGGYGYTF.

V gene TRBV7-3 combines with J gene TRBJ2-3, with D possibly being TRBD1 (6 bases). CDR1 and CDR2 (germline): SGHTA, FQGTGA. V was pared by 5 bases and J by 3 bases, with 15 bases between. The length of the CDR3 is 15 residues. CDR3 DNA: TGTGCCAGCAGCCCGGCGTGGGGGCGAACAGATACGCAGTATTTT. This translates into CASSPAWGRTDTQYF.

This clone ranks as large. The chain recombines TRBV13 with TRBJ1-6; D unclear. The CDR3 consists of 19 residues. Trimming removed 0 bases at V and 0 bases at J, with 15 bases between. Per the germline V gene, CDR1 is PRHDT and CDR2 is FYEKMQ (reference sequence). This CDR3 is CASSLGVLQSSSYNSPLHF. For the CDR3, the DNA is TGTGCCAGCAGCTTAGGGGTACTACAGAGTAGCTCCTATAATTCACCCCTCCACTTT.

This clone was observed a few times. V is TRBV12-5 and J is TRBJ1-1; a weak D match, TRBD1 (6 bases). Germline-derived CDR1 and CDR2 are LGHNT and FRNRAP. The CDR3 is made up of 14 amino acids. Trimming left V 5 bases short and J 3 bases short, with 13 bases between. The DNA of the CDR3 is TGTGCTAGTGGTCCCGAGGGGGGCTACACTGAAGCTTTCTTT. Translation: CASGPEGGYTEAFF. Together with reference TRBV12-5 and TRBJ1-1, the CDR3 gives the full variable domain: DARVTQTPRHKVTEMGQEVTMRCQPILGHNTVFWYRQTMMQGLELLAYFRNRAPLDDSGMPKDRFSAEMPDATLATLKIQPSEPRDSAVYFCASGPEGGYTEAFFGQGTRLTVV.

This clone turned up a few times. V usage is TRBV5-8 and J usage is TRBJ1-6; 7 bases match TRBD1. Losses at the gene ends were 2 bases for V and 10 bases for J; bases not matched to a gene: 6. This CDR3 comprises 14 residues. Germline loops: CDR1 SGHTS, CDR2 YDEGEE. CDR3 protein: CASSLGTEGSPLHF. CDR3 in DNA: TGTGCCAGCAGCTTAGGGACAGAAGGCTCACCCCTCCACTTT.

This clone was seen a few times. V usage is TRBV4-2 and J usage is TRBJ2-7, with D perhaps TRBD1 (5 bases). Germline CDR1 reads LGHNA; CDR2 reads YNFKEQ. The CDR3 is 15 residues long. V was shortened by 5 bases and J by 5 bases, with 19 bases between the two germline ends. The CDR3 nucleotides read TGTGCCAGCAGCTCAGGACAAAACCAGATGCACGAGCAGTACTTC. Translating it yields CASSSGQNQMHEQYF.